Listed below are T cell receptor beta chains from one sample, sequenced in a study of cytomegalovirus exposure and HLA in healthy donors. Data came from immunoSEQ multiplex PCR; TCRdb stores just in-frame clones and leaves some out. The sample has about 270,000 clones; roughly 88% are singletons. Sequenced material: PBMCs. The receptors originated from a man aged 40-49 years in good health and CMV-seropositive. The CDR3 runs from the conserved cysteine through the conserved F or W. The D gene is left open where the match is weak. The size of a clone is reported for some rows only, either as once, few or many, or as a class for expanded clones.

clone size: once
V gene: TRBV28
D gene: .
J gene: TRBJ2-1
CDR3 protein: CALGFATGEQFF
CDR3 DNA: TGTGCTCTAGGCTTCGCAACGGGTGAGCAGTTCTTC

clone size: .
V gene: TRBV18
D gene: .
J gene: TRBJ2-7
CDR3 protein: CASSPPPTGYSYEQYF
CDR3 DNA: TGTGCCAGCTCACCACCGCCGACAGGCTACTCCTACGAGCAGTACTTC

clone size: .
V gene: TRBV19
D gene: TRBD1
J gene: TRBJ1-2
CDR3 protein: CASGTGLDYGYTF
CDR3 DNA: TGTGCCAGCGGGACAGGGCTAGACTATGGCTACACCTTC

clone size: .
V gene: TRBV5-1
D gene: TRBD2
J gene: TRBJ2-7
CDR3 protein: CASSRAGEEDEQYF
CDR3 DNA: TGCGCCAGCAGCCGAGCGGGAGAGGAAGACGAGCAGTACTTC

clone size: few
V gene: TRBV5-6
D gene: .
J gene: TRBJ1-5
CDR3 protein: CASSPRQNQPQHF
CDR3 DNA: TGTGCCAGCAGCCCGCGACAGAATCAGCCCCAGCATTTT

clone size: .
V gene: TRBV6-6
D gene: TRBD2
J gene: TRBJ2-1
CDR3 protein: CASTPGLAGGNEQFF
CDR3 DNA: TGTGCCAGCACCCCGGGACTAGCGGGAGGAAATGAGCAGTTCTTC

clone size: few
V gene: TRBV11-2
D gene: TRBD1
J gene: TRBJ1-5
CDR3 protein: CASSRDRGNQPQHF
CDR3 DNA: TGTGCCAGCAGCCGGGACAGGGGCAATCAGCCCCAGCATTTT

clone size: .
V gene: TRBV11-2
D gene: .
J gene: TRBJ2-2
CDR3 protein: CASSPSAGYTGELFF
CDR3 DNA: TGTGCCAGCAGCCCCTCCGCGGGATACACCGGGGAGCTGTTTTTT

clone size: .
V gene: TRBV28
D gene: .
J gene: TRBJ2-7
CDR3 protein: CASSLARLEQYF
CDR3 DNA: TGTGCCAGCAGTCTGGCTAGGCTCGAGCAGTACTTC

clone size: .
V gene: TRBV28
D gene: .
J gene: TRBJ2-7
CDR3 protein: CASSSGGSYEQYF
CDR3 DNA: TGTGCCAGCAGTTCCGGGGGATCCTACGAGCAGTACTTC

clone size: .
V gene: TRBV4-1
D gene: TRBD1
J gene: TRBJ1-2
CDR3 protein: CASSQARDSYGYTF
CDR3 DNA: TGCGCCAGCAGCCAAGCCCGGGACAGCTATGGCTACACCTTC

clone size: .
V gene: TRBV11-2
D gene: .
J gene: TRBJ2-7
CDR3 protein: CASSLAWGVPTYEQYF
CDR3 DNA: TGTGCCAGCAGCTTAGCGTGGGGGGTACCCACCTACGAGCAGTACTTC

clone size: .
V gene: TRBV28
D gene: .
J gene: TRBJ1-2
CDR3 protein: CASRGSNYGYTF
CDR3 DNA: TGTGCCAGCAGGGGCAGTAACTATGGCTACACCTTC

clone size: .
V gene: TRBV6-7
D gene: TRBD1
J gene: TRBJ1-4
CDR3 protein: CASSYNRDRENEKLFF
CDR3 DNA: TGTGCCAGCAGTTACAATAGGGACAGGGAAAATGAAAAACTGTTTTTT

clone size: .
V gene: TRBV28
D gene: .
J gene: TRBJ1-2
CDR3 protein: CASSPWTVTSNYGYTF
CDR3 DNA: TGTGCCAGCAGTCCCTGGACAGTCACTTCTAACTATGGCTACACCTTC

clone size: .
V gene: TRBV21-1
D gene: .
J gene: TRBJ2-5
CDR3 protein: CASSKARGQTQYF
CDR3 DNA: TGTGCCAGCAGCAAAGCCAGGGGTCAGACCCAGTACTTC

clone size: once
V gene: TRBV5-1
D gene: .
J gene: TRBJ1-1
CDR3 protein: CASSRGGNTEAFF
CDR3 DNA: TGCGCCAGCAGCCGCGGGGGGAACACTGAAGCTTTCTTT

clone size: .
V gene: TRBV6-5
D gene: .
J gene: TRBJ2-5
CDR3 protein: CASSYVWGQSRETQYF
CDR3 DNA: TGTGCCAGCAGTTACGTCTGGGGGCAAAGCAGGGAGACCCAGTACTTC

clone size: .
V gene: TRBV7-9
D gene: TRBD2
J gene: TRBJ2-1
CDR3 protein: CASSPPIAGGYYNEQFF
CDR3 DNA: TGTGCCAGCAGCCCCCCTATTGCGGGAGGATATTACAATGAGCAGTTCTTC

clone size: once
V gene: TRBV11-2
D gene: .
J gene: TRBJ2-5
CDR3 protein: CASSLITGGEEGETQYF
CDR3 DNA: TGTGCCAGCAGCTTGATAACCGGGGGAGAGGAAGGAGAGACCCAGTACTTC

clone size: .
V gene: TRBV30
D gene: .
J gene: TRBJ2-5
CDR3 protein: CAWSTGLGGEETQYF
CDR3 DNA: TGTGCCTGGAGTACAGGGCTTGGGGGAGAAGAGACCCAGTACTTC

clone size: .
V gene: TRBV18
D gene: .
J gene: TRBJ2-1
CDR3 protein: CASSPLWRQSSYNEQFF
CDR3 DNA: TGTGCCAGCTCACCACTCTGGAGACAGAGCTCCTACAATGAGCAGTTCTTC

clone size: .
V gene: TRBV5-1
D gene: TRBD1
J gene: TRBJ2-7
CDR3 protein: CASSLGTGGAHEQYF
CDR3 DNA: TGCGCCAGCAGCTTGGGGACAGGGGGGGCGCACGAGCAGTACTTC

clone size: .
V gene: TRBV10-3
D gene: TRBD1
J gene: TRBJ2-5
CDR3 protein: CAITEGQSAGETQYF
CDR3 DNA: TGTGCCATCACTGAGGGACAGTCGGCGGGAGAGACCCAGTACTTC

clone size: .
V gene: TRBV5-1
D gene: TRBD1
J gene: TRBJ2-3
CDR3 protein: CASSSSGTGFADTQYF
CDR3 DNA: TGCGCCAGCAGCTCATCCGGGACAGGGTTCGCAGATACGCAGTATTTT

clone size: .
V gene: TRBV18
D gene: .
J gene: TRBJ1-2
CDR3 protein: CASSISYGNYGYTF
CDR3 DNA: TGTGCCAGCTCAATTTCTTACGGTAACTATGGCTACACCTTC

clone size: .
V gene: TRBV6-1
D gene: TRBD1
J gene: TRBJ1-2
CDR3 protein: CASSEARTGTGAARGYTF
CDR3 DNA: TGTGCCAGCAGTGAAGCGAGAACCGGGACAGGGGCCGCACGAGGCTACACCTTC

clone size: few
V gene: TRBV27
D gene: .
J gene: TRBJ1-5
CDR3 protein: CASGERSNQPQHF
CDR3 DNA: TGTGCCAGCGGGGAGAGGTCCAATCAGCCCCAGCATTTT

clone size: .
V gene: TRBV5-1
D gene: TRBD1
J gene: TRBJ2-7
CDR3 protein: CASSLKQGANEQYF
CDR3 DNA: TGCGCCAGCAGCTTGAAACAGGGGGCGAACGAGCAGTACTTC

clone size: .
V gene: TRBV18
D gene: .
J gene: TRBJ2-7
CDR3 protein: CASSPIERVGPHEQYF
CDR3 DNA: TGTGCCAGCTCACCAATAGAGCGAGTAGGCCCCCACGAGCAGTACTTC

clone size: .
V gene: TRBV27
D gene: TRBD2
J gene: TRBJ2-7
CDR3 protein: CASGWTSGSWEQYF
CDR3 DNA: TGTGCCAGCGGGTGGACTAGCGGGAGTTGGGAGCAGTACTTC

clone size: .
V gene: TRBV7-9
D gene: .
J gene: TRBJ2-5
CDR3 protein: CASSSTSQETQYF
CDR3 DNA: TGTGCCAGCAGCTCCACTAGCCAAGAGACCCAGTACTTC

clone size: .
V gene: TRBV6-5
D gene: TRBD1
J gene: TRBJ2-7
CDR3 protein: CASSYGGQGIYEQYF
CDR3 DNA: TGTGCCAGCAGTTACGGTGGACAGGGTATCTACGAGCAGTACTTC

clone size: .
V gene: TRBV18
D gene: TRBD2
J gene: TRBJ2-7
CDR3 protein: CATQVTGTSSYEQYF
CDR3 DNA: TGTGCCACCCAAGTAACCGGGACTAGCAGCTACGAGCAGTACTTC

clone size: .
V gene: TRBV6-5
D gene: .
J gene: TRBJ1-5
CDR3 protein: CASSVTPYSNQPQHF
CDR3 DNA: TGTGCCAGCAGTGTCACACCTTATAGCAATCAGCCCCAGCATTTT

clone size: .
V gene: TRBV2
D gene: TRBD1
J gene: TRBJ1-5
CDR3 protein: CASKKQGVGNQPQHF
CDR3 DNA: TGTGCCAGCAAGAAACAGGGGGTCGGCAATCAGCCCCAGCATTTT

clone size: .
V gene: TRBV5-8
D gene: .
J gene: TRBJ2-1
CDR3 protein: CASRETGQPNNEQFF
CDR3 DNA: TGTGCCAGCAGGGAAACAGGGCAGCCCAACAATGAGCAGTTCTTC

clone size: .
V gene: TRBV4-2
D gene: .
J gene: TRBJ2-5
CDR3 protein: CASSQDLSGTGETQYF
CDR3 DNA: TGTGCCAGCAGCCAAGACCTTAGCGGGACAGGGGAGACCCAGTACTTC

clone size: .
V gene: TRBV27
D gene: TRBD1
J gene: TRBJ1-2
CDR3 protein: CASSLTGVGYGYTF
CDR3 DNA: TGTGCCAGCAGTTTGACAGGGGTGGGCTATGGCTACACCTTC

clone size: once
V gene: TRBV14
D gene: TRBD1
J gene: TRBJ1-1
CDR3 protein: CASSPTGSVRAFF
CDR3 DNA: TGTGCCAGCAGCCCGACAGGGTCGGTGAGAGCTTTCTTT

clone size: .
V gene: TRBV27
D gene: TRBD1
J gene: TRBJ2-6
CDR3 protein: CASSRQGSGANVLTF
CDR3 DNA: TGTGCCAGCAGCAGACAGGGCTCTGGGGCCAACGTCCTGACTTTC

clone size: .
V gene: TRBV28
D gene: .
J gene: TRBJ1-2
CDR3 protein: CASRQGPANYGYTF
CDR3 DNA: TGTGCCAGCAGGCAGGGGCCCGCTAACTATGGCTACACCTTC

clone size: once
V gene: TRBV7-9
D gene: .
J gene: TRBJ2-7
CDR3 protein: CASSLGGSEQYF
CDR3 DNA: TGTGCCAGCAGCTTAGGGGGCTCCGAGCAGTACTTC

clone size: .
V gene: TRBV27
D gene: TRBD1
J gene: TRBJ2-7
CDR3 protein: CASAIGQGPYEQYF
CDR3 DNA: TGTGCCAGCGCCATAGGACAGGGGCCCTACGAGCAGTACTTC

clone size: .
V gene: TRBV7-9
D gene: .
J gene: TRBJ1-1
CDR3 protein: CSSSLARGETEAFF
CDR3 DNA: TGTTCCAGCAGCTTAGCGCGGGGTGAAACTGAAGCTTTCTTT

clone size: .
V gene: TRBV5-8
D gene: .
J gene: TRBJ2-7
CDR3 protein: CAIPGGGGFSYEQYF
CDR3 DNA: TGTGCCATCCCGGGGGGCGGAGGTTTTTCCTACGAGCAGTACTTC

clone size: .
V gene: TRBV6-1
D gene: .
J gene: TRBJ2-7
CDR3 protein: CASFSVDSTYEQYF
CDR3 DNA: TGTGCCAGCTTCTCAGTCGACAGCACCTACGAGCAGTACTTC

clone size: .
V gene: TRBV11-3
D gene: .
J gene: TRBJ2-1
CDR3 protein: CASSPTRGDYNEQFF
CDR3 DNA: TGTGCCAGCAGCCCGACCAGGGGGGACTACAATGAGCAGTTCTTC

clone size: .
V gene: TRBV7-9
D gene: .
J gene: TRBJ2-1
CDR3 protein: CASSFLLAPSNEQFF
CDR3 DNA: TGTGCCAGCAGCTTTTTACTAGCCCCCAGCAATGAGCAGTTCTTC

clone size: .
V gene: TRBV6-6
D gene: .
J gene: TRBJ2-3
CDR3 protein: CASSPLSRTDTQYF
CDR3 DNA: TGTGCCAGCAGTCCCCTCTCCCGCACAGATACGCAGTATTTT

clone size: .
V gene: TRBV28
D gene: TRBD1
J gene: TRBJ1-4
CDR3 protein: CASSFNRGGEKLFF
CDR3 DNA: TGTGCCAGCAGTTTTAACAGGGGTGGGGAAAAACTGTTTTTT

clone size: .
V gene: TRBV28
D gene: .
J gene: TRBJ1-6
CDR3 protein: CASSPSGTWGMSSYNSPLHF
CDR3 DNA: TGTGCCAGCAGTCCATCCGGGACTTGGGGGATGAGCTCCTATAATTCACCCCTCCACTTT

clone size: .
V gene: TRBV7-2
D gene: TRBD1
J gene: TRBJ2-7
CDR3 protein: CASSFGQGAHEQYF
CDR3 DNA: TGTGCCAGCAGCTTCGGACAGGGGGCGCACGAGCAGTACTTC

clone size: .
V gene: TRBV15
D gene: TRBD2
J gene: TRBJ2-1
CDR3 protein: CATSRPATSGSIYNEQFF
CDR3 DNA: TGTGCCACCAGCAGACCCGCTACTAGCGGGAGCATCTACAATGAGCAGTTCTTC

clone size: .
V gene: TRBV6-1
D gene: TRBD1
J gene: TRBJ2-1
CDR3 protein: CATHSGTAYNEQFF
CDR3 DNA: TGTGCCACTCATTCGGGGACAGCCTACAATGAGCAGTTCTTC

clone size: .
V gene: TRBV9
D gene: .
J gene: TRBJ1-3
CDR3 protein: CASSGQIRSGNTIYF
CDR3 DNA: TGTGCCAGCAGCGGACAGATACGCTCTGGAAACACCATATATTTT

clone size: .
V gene: TRBV9
D gene: .
J gene: TRBJ2-1
CDR3 protein: CASSAGTPNNEQFF
CDR3 DNA: TGTGCCAGCAGCGCCGGGACACCAAACAATGAGCAGTTCTTC